This T cell receptor beta chain was recorded in a study of T-cell memory formation after mild COVID-19. Study-wide background: TCR clusters largely stayed donor specific.

MiXCR was run by TCRdb on the 5' RACE reads, yielding one entry per CDR3 protein. The sample has 280,000 or so distinct CDR3 sequences, under 8.5% seen once; the top ten hold approximately 23%. Germline-derived CDR1 and CDR2 are SGHTA and FQGNSA. Trimming cost V 5 bases and J 6 bases; bases outside gene matches: 7. The CDR3 spans 15 residues. This clonotype was seen a handful of times. Sequenced input: PBMCs or a T cell subset sorted from them (not recorded which). This TCR was sampled from a man younger than 35 who had mild COVID-19 (a few samples of this study predate the infection). Cell type and time point are not known. This chain uses TRBV7-2 with TRBJ2-4, with 10 positions matching TRBD2. The CDR3 nucleotides read TGTGCCAGCAGCGCCCGCCTAGCGGGGGTAAACATTCAGTACTTC. This sequence encodes CASSARLAGVNIQYF.